A selection of T cell receptor beta chains follows, all from one sample in a study of technical replicates of blood from four donors. This table comes from immunoSEQ multiplex PCR, and its TCRdb copy is limited to in-frame clones, with some not included. The profile covers almost 65,000 clones, with 86% appearing a single time and 5.1% taken by the ten largest. The sequencing sample was made of PBMCs. The receptors were gathered from a human donor in good health. Some clones in this sample may be carry-over from other donors' samples. Both conserved end residues are part of each CDR3. Each record gives: D gene, V gene, J gene, CDR3 length, clone size, CDR3 protein, CDR3 DNA. D genes are given only for firm matches. Clone size is stated in some rows and not others, as once, few, many or a class when expanded.

>NA|TRBV30|TRBJ1-2|11|NA
CAWSVLRGYTF
TGTGCCTGGAGTGTCCTTCGTGGCTACACCTTC
>TRBD2|TRBV7-9|TRBJ2-3|13|NA
CASSSSGGDTQYF
TGTGCCAGCTCATCCAGCGGGGGAGATACGCAGTATTTT
>NA|TRBV12-5|TRBJ1-5|13|NA
CASGHEADQPQHF
TGTGCTAGTGGCCACGAGGCGGATCAGCCCCAGCATTTT
>TRBD1|TRBV5-5|TRBJ2-2|18|NA
CASSLVALGQTNTGELFF
TGTGCCAGCAGCTTGGTGGCTTTGGGACAGACCAACACCGGGGAGCTGTTTTTT
>NA|TRBV7-2|TRBJ2-1|18|NA
CASSLVSWGVSSYNEQFF
TGTGCCAGCAGCTTAGTGTCGTGGGGGGTATCCTCCTACAATGAGCAGTTCTTC
>TRBD2|TRBV5-4|TRBJ2-1|15|NA
CASSGSTSGRGEQFF
TGTGCCAGCAGCGGATCGACTAGCGGGAGAGGGGAGCAGTTCTTC
>TRBD2|TRBV18|TRBJ2-1|18|once
CASSPLQMRGGSYNEQFF
TGTGCCAGCTCACCGTTGCAGATGCGGGGGGGCTCCTACAATGAGCAGTTCTTC
>TRBD1|TRBV11-2|TRBJ2-5|16|once
CASSQGQGVIQETQYF
TGTGCCAGCAGCCAGGGACAGGGGGTAATCCAAGAGACCCAGTACTTC
>NA|TRBV10-3|TRBJ2-7|12|NA
CAIGPYSYEQYF
TGTGCCATCGGCCCTTACTCCTACGAGCAGTACTTC
>TRBD2|TRBV4-1|TRBJ2-7|12|NA
CASSPGGGEQYF
TGCGCCAGCAGCCCGGGGGGGGGCGAGCAGTACTTC
>TRBD2|TRBV7-2|TRBJ2-2|19|NA
CASIPAPYGRGMNTGELFF
TGTGCCAGCATCCCCGCCCCATACGGGAGGGGAATGAACACCGGGGAGCTGTTTTTT
>TRBD2|TRBV6-6|TRBJ2-7|15|NA
CASSQLAGGNYEQYF
TGTGCCAGCAGCCAACTAGCGGGAGGTAACTACGAGCAGTACTTC
>TRBD2|TRBV4-2|TRBJ2-5|14|NA
CASRYGLAEETQYF
TGTGCCAGCAGATACGGACTAGCGGAAGAGACCCAGTACTTC
>NA|TRBV30|TRBJ2-3|14|NA
CAWSAGVWADTQYF
TGTGCCTGGAGTGCGGGAGTGTGGGCAGATACGCAGTATTTT
>NA|TRBV19|TRBJ1-1|15|NA
CASSTRWEGNTEAFF
TGTGCCAGTAGTACCCGATGGGAGGGTAACACTGAAGCTTTCTTT
>NA|TRBV19|TRBJ1-1|15|NA
CASSSGSPLGTEAFF
TGTGCCAGTAGTAGCGGGTCACCGCTGGGCACTGAAGCTTTCTTT
>NA|TRBV7-8|TRBJ1-4|15|NA
CASSPEGGDGEKLFF
TGTGCCAGCAGCCCGGAGGGTGGGGACGGTGAAAAACTGTTTTTT
>TRBD1|TRBV7-8|TRBJ2-4|13|NA
CASSTGQEDIQYF
TGTGCCAGCAGCACCGGACAGGAGGACATTCAGTACTTC
>NA|TRBV10-3|TRBJ1-2|12|NA
CAIRVQGLGYTF
TGTGCCATCAGGGTCCAGGGGCTTGGCTACACCTTC
>NA|TRBV23-1|TRBJ2-7|14|NA
CASSQSRLLYEQYF
TGCGCCAGCAGTCAAAGTCGACTATTATACGAGCAGTACTTC
>TRBD1|TRBV7-6|TRBJ2-2|15|NA
CASRQNYDRAGELFF
TGTGCCAGCAGACAAAACTATGACAGGGCCGGGGAGCTGTTTTTT
>TRBD1|TRBV11-2|TRBJ1-1|16|NA
CASSSPRQGAYTEAFF
TGTGCCAGCAGCTCCCCCCGACAGGGGGCTTACACTGAAGCTTTCTTT
>TRBD1|TRBV7-9|TRBJ2-5|15|NA
CASSSRQGITETQYF
TGTGCCAGCAGCTCGCGACAGGGGATTACGGAGACCCAGTACTTC
>TRBD1|TRBV6-5|TRBJ1-3|15|many
CASSLDRANGNTIYF
TGTGCCAGCAGTCTGGACAGGGCAAATGGAAACACCATATATTTT
>TRBD1|TRBV13|TRBJ2-2|17|NA
CASSPLPGQGAGGELFF
TGTGCCAGCAGCCCACTCCCGGGACAGGGGGCAGGCGGGGAGCTGTTTTTT
>NA|TRBV9|TRBJ2-3|15|NA
CASSVGLPSTDTQYF
TGTGCCAGCAGCGTCGGACTGCCTAGCACAGATACGCAGTATTTT
>TRBD1|TRBV7-8|TRBJ1-3|13|NA
CASTTGTGNTIYF
TGTGCCAGTACGACAGGGACTGGAAACACCATATATTTT
>TRBD2|TRBV4-2|TRBJ2-7|17|NA
CASRQTGLAGVINEQYF
TGTGCCAGCAGGCAAACCGGACTAGCGGGAGTCATCAACGAGCAGTACTTC
>TRBD1|TRBV11-2|TRBJ2-2|18|NA
CASSLGDRGKILGGELFF
TGTGCCAGCAGCTTGGGGGACAGGGGGAAAATTTTAGGCGGGGAGCTGTTTTTT
>NA|TRBV2|TRBJ2-1|12|once
CASSDRAHEQFF
TGTGCCAGCAGTGACAGGGCCCATGAGCAGTTCTTC
>TRBD2|TRBV4-2|TRBJ2-3|17|NA
CASSPAIGGEDTDTQYF
TGTGCCAGCAGCCCTGCAATTGGGGGGGAAGACACAGATACGCAGTATTTT
>TRBD2|TRBV15|TRBJ2-1|14|NA
CATSTGLVTNEQFF
TGTGCCACCAGCACAGGACTAGTGACAAATGAGCAGTTCTTC
>TRBD1|TRBV7-9|TRBJ1-5|15|NA
CASSFGTGQDQPQHF
TGTGCCAGCAGCTTCGGGACAGGTCAGGATCAGCCCCAGCATTTT
>NA|TRBV11-2|TRBJ2-2|12|NA
CASRKGAGELFF
TGTGCCAGCAGGAAGGGGGCCGGGGAGCTGTTTTTT
>TRBD1|TRBV19|TRBJ1-2|14|NA
CASSPGQNNYGYTF
TGTGCCAGTTCCCCGGGACAGAATAACTATGGCTACACCTTC
>NA|TRBV5-1|TRBJ2-3|12|NA
CASSPNTNTQYF
TGCGCCAGCAGCCCAAACACCAATACGCAGTATTTT
>TRBD2|TRBV27|TRBJ2-7|14|NA
CASSLFPGLVAQYF
TGTGCCAGCAGTTTATTCCCGGGACTAGTCGCGCAGTACTTC
>NA|TRBV27|TRBJ2-7|14|NA
CASSLRGGEMVQYF
TGTGCCAGCAGTCTCCGAGGGGGAGAGATGGTGCAGTACTTC
>NA|TRBV5-4|TRBJ1-2|14|NA
CASSLAGTNYGYTF
TGTGCCAGCAGCTTGGCTGGGACAAACTATGGCTACACCTTC
>TRBD1|TRBV7-2|TRBJ2-2|16|NA
CASSLFRDRGHGELFF
TGTGCCAGCAGCTTGTTTAGGGACAGGGGGCACGGGGAGCTGTTTTTT
>TRBD1|TRBV4-1|TRBJ1-5|15|NA
CASSLGQDFNQPQHF
TGCGCCAGCAGCTTGGGACAGGACTTCAATCAGCCCCAGCATTTT
>TRBD2|TRBV10-3|TRBJ2-1|16|NA
CAISESTGLATNEQFF
TGTGCCATCAGTGAGTCGACCGGACTAGCCACCAATGAGCAGTTCTTC
>NA|TRBV1|TRBJ2-3|19|NA
CTSSQDPRSSGTSTDTQYF
TGCACCAGCAGCCAAGATCCCCGCTCTAGCGGGACTAGCACAGATACGCAGTATTTT
>TRBD2|TRBV6-8|TRBJ2-3|16|NA
CASTIVGTSGNYTQYF
TGTGCCAGCACCATCGTAGGGACTAGCGGAAATTATACGCAGTATTTT
>TRBD1|TRBV5-1|TRBJ2-5|15|NA
CASSTRTGAQETQYF
TGCGCCAGCAGCACTCGGACAGGGGCCCAAGAGACCCAGTACTTC
>TRBD1|TRBV4-3|TRBJ1-6|16|NA
CASSQDPGTGGSPLHF
TGCGCCAGCAGCCAAGACCCCGGGACAGGAGGATCACCCCTCCACTTT
>NA|TRBV7-2|TRBJ1-6|15|NA
CASSLAVSNNSPLHF
TGTGCCAGCAGCTTAGCGGTCAGTAATAATTCACCCCTCCACTTT
>TRBD1|TRBV18|TRBJ1-3|17|NA
CASSTTVGTETGNTIYF
TGTGCCAGCTCAACCACGGTCGGGACAGAGACTGGAAACACCATATATTTT
>TRBD1|TRBV18|TRBJ1-2|15|NA
CASSPGQLTNYGYTF
TGTGCCAGCTCACCGGGACAGCTGACTAACTATGGCTACACCTTC
>TRBD2|TRBV7-2|TRBJ2-7|14|NA
CASSFTSGSYEQYF
TGTGCCAGCAGCTTTACTAGCGGAAGCTACGAGCAGTACTTC
>NA|TRBV7-2|TRBJ2-7|15|NA
CASSLGGLLSYEQYF
TGTGCCAGCAGCTTAGGGGGACTTCTATCCTACGAGCAGTACTTC
>TRBD1|TRBV7-2|TRBJ1-1|14|NA
CASSRTGGNTEAFF
TGTGCCAGCAGCCGGACAGGGGGCAACACTGAAGCTTTCTTT
>NA|TRBV6-6|TRBJ1-2|13|NA
CASSPGQSYGYTF
TGTGCCAGCAGCCCCGGACAGAGCTATGGCTACACCTTC